This section outlines one T cell receptor beta chain sequence together with its context. CDR1 and CDR2 from the germline V gene are MNHEY and SMNVEV (reference sequence). V dropped 7 bases and J dropped 6; count of bases not matched to a gene: 15. The length of the CDR3 is 16 residues. This sample is drawn from a study of blood T cell repertoires in COVID-19. Study-level information: COVID-19 samples, acute and convalescent, were from the United States, Italy and Spain.

Sequencing used immunoSEQ multiplex PCR; TCRdb keeps in-frame clones, though not all of them. The table includes 200,000 to 250,000 clones, approximately 81% detected once. The receptor comes from an older woman who had recovered from COVID-19. The chain joins TRBV27 to TRBJ2-3, with 8 bases that match TRBD2. The sample was peripheral blood. CDR3 residues: CASTFRAGAGPDTQYF. The CDR3 nucleotides read TGTGCCAGCACCTTTCGAGCGGGGGCCGGGCCGGATACGCAGTATTTT.